These 9 T cell receptor beta chains were sequenced from one sample in a study of shared clonotypes between healthy human individuals. This table comes from immunoSEQ multiplex PCR, and its TCRdb copy is limited to in-frame clones, with some not included. The sample yields over a million clones, around 78% seen once. Sequenced material: memory CD4+ T cells from PBMCs. Subset defined: CD45RA-negative fraction. Receptors were obtained from a man between 18 and 29 years old in good health. Some clones in this sample may be carry-over from other donors' samples.

This chain connects TRBV10-3 to TRBJ2-1, with a tentative D call TRBD1 (5 bases). Trimming took off 2 bases at V and 0 bases at J, with 5 bases between the two ends. Germline-derived CDR1 and CDR2 are ENHRY and SYGVKD. CDR3 size: 14 residues. The chain's CDR3 is CAISEDSSYNEQFF. CDR3 nucleotide sequence: TGTGCCATCAGTGAGGACAGCTCCTACAATGAGCAGTTCTTC.

J is TRBJ2-5 and V is TRBV20-1; the D is unclear. V dropped 6 bases and J dropped 4 bases, with 9 bases sitting between them. CDR1 and CDR2 (germline): DFQATT, SNEGSKA (reference sequence). This CDR3 contains 11 residues. CDR3 nucleotide sequence: TGCAGTGCAGCCCGGACAGAGACCCAGTACTTC. Its translation is CSAARTETQYF.

The chain links TRBV2 to TRBJ2-1; 10 nucleotides match TRBD2. The CDR3 extends over 14 amino acids. Germline trimming cut 10 bases from V and 3 bases from J; bases unmatched to any gene: 6. Germline V gene sequence: CDR1 SNHLY, CDR2 FYNNEI. CDR3 residues: CAIPRTSGYNEQFF. The CDR3 DNA sequence: TGTGCCATCCCTAGGACTAGCGGCTACAATGAGCAGTTCTTC.

V and J are TRBV5-1 and TRBJ1-2; tentative D call: TRBD1 (5 bases). Trimming took 0 bases from V and 8 from J, leaving 17 bases between them. The CDR3 spans 15 residues. Germline-derived CDR1 and CDR2 are SGHRS and YFSETQ. The CDR3 DNA follows: TGCGCCAGCAGCTTGGGGATCGGGACTTATGAGGGCTACACCTTC. Its protein is CASSLGIGTYEGYTF.

This chain uses TRBV28 with TRBJ2-1, with 7 bases that match TRBD2. The CDR3 covers 15 residues. V was clipped by 3 bases and J by 9 bases; unmatched bases: 11. CDR1 MDHEN and CDR2 SYDVKM come from the germline V gene. CDR3 amino acids: CASSFPTFSGGEQFF. The DNA of the CDR3 is TGTGCCAGCAGTTTCCCCACGTTCTCGGGGGGTGAGCAGTTCTTC.

The V call is TRBV11-2, the J call TRBJ1-1; tentatively, D is TRBD1 (5 bases). This CDR3 has 14 amino acids. From germline, CDR1 is SGHAT and CDR2 FQNNGV. Trimming shortened V by 5 bases and J by 8 bases, and 18 bases separated the two germline ends. CDR3 loop: CASSLGAGKEEAFF. The CDR3 DNA sequence: TGTGCCAGCAGCCTAGGGGCGGGCAAGGAGGAAGCTTTCTTT.

DNA for the CDR3: TGTGCCAGCAGCCTAGGGGGGATTAGCACAGATACGCAGTATTTT. Protein sequence: CASSLGGISTDTQYF. This chain connects TRBV7-8 to TRBJ2-3; D may be TRBD1 or TRBD2 (6 bases each). Germline-derived CDR1 and CDR2 are SGHVS and FQNEAQ. The germline V and J ends were trimmed by 5 bases and 0 bases, with 12 bases remaining between them. This CDR3 region has 15 residues.

The chain uses TRBV7-3 and TRBJ2-3, with D maybe TRBD1 (6 bases). The germline V gene encodes CDR1 SGHTA and CDR2 FQGTGA. Trimming pared 3 bases from V and 2 bases from J, leaving 12 bases between. The CDR3 length is 15 residues. The CDR3 protein is CASSLDSSYTDTQYF. CDR3 nucleotide sequence: TGTGCCAGCAGCTTGGACAGCTCTTACACAGATACGCAGTATTTT.

The chain is built from TRBV28 and TRBJ2-3; D is possibly TRBD1 (6 bases). This CDR3 has 14 residues. V was clipped by 5 bases and J by 5 bases, with 14 bases between them. Looked up from germline, CDR1 is MDHEN and CDR2 is SYDVKM. CDR3 in DNA: TGTGCCAGCAGTGAAGGCCAGGGGAGAGATACGCAGTATTTT. Translated, it gives CASSEGQGRDTQYF.